This entry features one T cell receptor beta chain sequence. This record comes from a study of blood T cell repertoires in COVID-19. In the source study's methods: Amplification of reference gene primers was used by the study to estimate nucleated cell counts. Produced via immunoSEQ multiplex PCR; TCRdb's table is partial and in-frame only. That table is the source of V, J and clone size, and D and trimming were worked out from the DNA. The profile covers hundreds of thousands of clones, with around 89% appearing a single time and 0.9% to 1.1% taken by the ten largest. V lost 1 base and J lost 2, with 12 bases in between. The V gene's germline CDR1 is MGHDK and CDR2 SYGVNS. The CDR3 sequence is 16 residues long. Each participant's cohort was designated according to participant-reported clinical history.

The receptor comes from a man aged 18-30 years who had recovered from COVID-19. The rearrangement uses TRBV25-1 and TRBJ2-1; weak D call: TRBD1 (6 bases). Sequenced: PBMCs or T cells enriched from blood (not recorded which). CDR3 nucleotides: TGTGCCAGCAGTGAATTGTTGAGGGGGACCTACAATGAGCAGTTCTTC. This codes for CASSELLRGTYNEQFF.